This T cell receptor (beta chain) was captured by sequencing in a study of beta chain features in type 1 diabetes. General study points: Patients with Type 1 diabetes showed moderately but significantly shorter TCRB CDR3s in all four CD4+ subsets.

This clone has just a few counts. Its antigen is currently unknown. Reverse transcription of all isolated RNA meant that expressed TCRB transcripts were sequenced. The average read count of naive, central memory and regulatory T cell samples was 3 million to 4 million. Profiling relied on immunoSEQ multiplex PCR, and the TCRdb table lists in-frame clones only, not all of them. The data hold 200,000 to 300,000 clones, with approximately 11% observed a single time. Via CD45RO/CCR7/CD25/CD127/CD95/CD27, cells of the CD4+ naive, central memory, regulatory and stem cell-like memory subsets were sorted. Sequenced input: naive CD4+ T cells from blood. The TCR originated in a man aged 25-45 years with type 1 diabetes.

In nucleotides, the CDR3 is TGTGCCAGCAGCGTAGGAGGGACTAGCGGGGAAATGGGTACGCAGTATTTT. The encoded protein is CASSVGGTSGEMGTQYF. The chain uses TRBV9 and TRBJ2-3; 13 nucleotides agree with TRBD2. The trim removed 0 bases at V and 8 bases at J, leaving 9 bases unmatched. CDR1 and CDR2 from the germline V gene are SGDLS and YYNGEE. The CDR3 has 17 residues.